The TCR beta chain under discussion was sequenced for a study of shared clonotypes between healthy human individuals. Measured with immunoSEQ multiplex PCR; TCRdb has only the in-frame clones, and not every one. The sample has under 750,000 clones, 72% seen once. V was shortened by 0 bases and J by 0 bases, with 8 bases between the two germline ends. The CDR3 contains 16 residues. Germline V gene lookup returns CDR1 KGHSH and CDR2 LQKENI. The chain joins TRBV18 to TRBJ1-4; tentatively, D is TRBD1 (5 bases). This sequence originates from a woman aged 30 to 39 in good health. Sequenced material: memory CD4+ T cells sorted from blood. Stated subset: CD45RA-negative fraction. DNA for the CDR3: TGTGCCAGCTCACCACCGGGGGGTGCAACTAATGAAAAACTGTTTTTT. It translates to CASSPPGGATNEKLFF. Full variable domain (remainder filled in from reference TRBV18 and TRBJ1-4): NAGVMQNPRHLVRRRGQEARLRCSPMKGHSHVYWYRQLPEEGLKFMVYLQKENIIDESGMPKERFSAEFPKEGPSILRIQQVVRGDSAAYFCASSPPGGATNEKLFFGSGTQLSVL.